These 25 T cell receptor beta chains came from one sample sequenced in a study of T cell repertoires in cytomegalovirus infection. TCRdb processed the reads anew with MiXCR; each CDR3 protein has one entry. In the table there are hundreds of thousands of distinct CDR3 sequences, 32% of which are singletons. The antigens of these receptors remain unknown. The source material was cultured CD8+ T cells from PBMCs, sampled from culture after CMV antigen stimulation. These receptors all stem from a human donor in good health (CMV status not recorded). Some clones in this sample may be carry-over from other donors' samples.

The chain links TRBV18 to TRBJ1-3; D remains unclear. The CDR3 consists of 12 residues. Trimming left V 2 bases short and J 8 bases short, with 7 bases between. Germline-derived CDR1 and CDR2 are KGHSH and LQKENI. CDR3 coding DNA: TGTGCCAGCTCACCAAGAAAGGACACCATATATTTT. It is translated as CASSPRKDTIYF. The full variable domain, its missing parts supplied by reference TRBV18 and TRBJ1-3, is NAGVMQNPRHLVRRRGQEARLRCSPMKGHSHVYWYRQLPEEGLKFMVYLQKENIIDESGMPKERFSAEFPKEGPSILRIQQVVRGDSAAYFCASSPRKDTIYFGEGSWLTVV.

The V call is TRBV7-2, the J call TRBJ1-4; the D gene is possibly TRBD1 (6 bases). Germline CDR1 is SGHTA and CDR2 is FQGNSA. Trimming stripped 7 bases from V and 14 bases from J, with 20 bases between. The CDR3 has 13 residues. Here the CDR3 DNA reads TGTGCCAGCACAGGAACCGGGGGCAAAAGGCTGTTTTTT. It translates to CASTGTGGKRLFF.

The chain joins TRBV6-1 to TRBJ2-3; 10 bases match TRBD1. The V gene's germline CDR1 is MNHNS and CDR2 SASEGT. Trimming at V came to 10 bases and at J to 1 base, leaving 2 bases not matched to a gene. The CDR3 runs to 13 residues. The CDR3 DNA follows: TGTGCCACCGGGACAGGGGGCACAGATACGCAGTATTTT. Amino acids: CATGTGGTDTQYF.

The chain employs TRBV20-1 and TRBJ2-7, with 9 bases matching TRBD1. This CDR3 is 15 amino acids long. V lost 3 bases, J lost 0 bases, and 6 bases stayed unmatched. CDR1 is DFQATT and CDR2 is SNEGSKA in the germline V gene (reference sequence). CDR3 sequence reads: CSASSWDRVSYEQYF. The CDR3 DNA reads TGCAGTGCTAGTAGTTGGGACAGGGTCTCCTACGAGCAGTACTTC.

The chain couples TRBV5-8 to TRBJ2-1; D remains unclear. The CDR3 loop spans 19 amino acids. The V gene lost 0 bases and the J gene lost 0 bases, with 19 bases spanning the gap. Germline CDR1 is SGHTS and CDR2 is YDEGEE. The CDR3 sequence: CASSLEGPGPASSYNEQFF. In DNA, the CDR3 is TGTGCCAGCAGCTTGGAGGGTCCTGGTCCAGCGAGCTCCTACAATGAGCAGTTCTTC.

The chain has TRBV20-1 and TRBJ1-6; possibly TRBD1 for D (6 bases). The length of the CDR3 is 20 residues. In germline, CDR1 is DFQATT, CDR2 SNEGSKA (reference sequence). V lost 0 bases to trimming and J lost 0 bases, with 21 bases between them. The DNA for the CDR3 is TGCAGTGCTAGAGATTGGTCCCCCACTACAGGGAGCTCCTATAATTCACCCCTCCACTTT. It yields the protein CSARDWSPTTGSSYNSPLHF.

V and J are TRBV7-9 and TRBJ1-6, with 8 bases aligning to TRBD1. The CDR3 loop spans 16 amino acids. The V gene's germline CDR1 is SEHNR and CDR2 FQNEAQ (reference sequence). V lost 2 bases, J lost 6 bases, and 6 bases stayed unmatched. In DNA, the CDR3 is TGTGCCAGCAGCTTAAAGCGACAGGGGCCTAATTCACCCCTCCACTTT. It codes for CASSLKRQGPNSPLHF. The whole variable domain, remainder taken from reference TRBV7-9 and TRBJ1-6, is DTGVSQNPRHKITKRGQNVTFRCDPISEHNRLYWYRQTLGQGPEFLTYFQNEAQLEKSRLLSDRFSAERPKGSFSTLEIQRTEQGDSAMYLCASSLKRQGPNSPLHFGNGTRLTVT.

V and J are TRBV5-6 and TRBJ2-2, with D tentatively TRBD1 (5 bases). There are 14 residues in the CDR3. V was cut by 0 bases and J by 8 bases, with 11 bases left in between. Germline V CDR1 and CDR2: SGHDT, YYEEEE. The CDR3 region has the DNA TGTGCCAGCAGCTTGGTTCTCAGGGAAGGGGAGCTGTTTTTT. This sequence encodes CASSLVLREGELFF.

The chain is built from TRBV5-4 and TRBJ2-2; 8 positions agree with TRBD1. The CDR3 runs to 17 residues. CDR1 and CDR2 from the germline V gene are SGHNT and YYREEE (reference sequence). V trimming: 6 bases; J trimming: 3 bases; junction bases outside the gene matches: 13. The CDR3 sequence: CASTIHPSGQDTGELFF. CDR3 nucleotide sequence: TGTGCCAGCACCATCCACCCTTCGGGACAGGACACCGGGGAGCTGTTTTTT.

The table lists this clonotype with a few counts. One end of the junction is discordant with germline, which a read error may explain. V is TRBV29-1 and J is TRBJ1-2; TRBD1 might be the D (5 bases). Germline V gene sequence: CDR1 SQVTM, CDR2 ANQGSEA. The CDR3 length is 12 residues. CDR3 protein: CSVEDRGDGYTF. In nucleotides, the CDR3 is TGCAGCGTCGAAGACAGAGGGGATGGCTACACCTTC.

Note on this clonotype: Being one base from a much bigger clone, this may be a read error. The chain carries TRBV4-2 and TRBJ1-1; D gene unclear. V lost 6 bases, J lost 0 bases, and 8 bases lay in between. Per germline, CDR1 LGHNA and CDR2 YNFKEQ. The CDR3 has 13 amino acids. The CDR3 nucleotides read TGTGCCAGCAGGGGAGAACTGAACACTGAAGCTTTCTTT. Its translation: CASRGELNTEAFF.

This clonotype appeared a single time. This sequence joins TRBV7-9 and TRBJ2-3; maybe TRBD2 (5 bases). CDR1 is SEHNR, CDR2 FQNEAQ, per germline (reference sequence). V lost 6 bases and J 0 bases, leaving 16 bases between the germline ends. CDR3 length equals 16 residues. The CDR3 region has the DNA TGTGCCAGCAGTCTTGGGCAGGACTTTAGCACAGATACGCAGTATTTT. Its translation is CASSLGQDFSTDTQYF.

The chain couples TRBV5-1 to TRBJ2-3, with 11 bases fitting TRBD2. The germline V gene encodes CDR1 SGHRS and CDR2 YFSETQ. The CDR3 has 15 amino acids. Germline trimming cut 2 bases from V and 8 bases from J; bases unmatched to any gene: 7. Written as DNA, the CDR3 is TGCGCCAGCAGCTTTACTAGCGGGGGAGGTGGTACGCAGTATTTT. This codes for CASSFTSGGGGTQYF.

This clonotype was seen at least ten times. The V gene is TRBV12-3 or TRBV12-4, the J gene TRBJ2-2, with a possible D match to TRBD1 (6 bases). CDR3 length equals 16 residues. V lost 7 bases and J 1 base, leaving 16 bases between the germline ends. The CDR3 sequence: CASTRTDTENTGELFF. The CDR3 nucleotides read TGTGCCAGCACCAGGACAGACACGGAGAACACCGGGGAGCTGTTTTTT.

This clonotype was counted a few times. This rearrangement joins TRBV12-5 to TRBJ2-7; D call uncertain. The CDR3 spans 13 residues. From germline, CDR1 is LGHNT and CDR2 FRNRAP. Trimming took off 5 bases at V and 3 bases at J, with 11 bases between the two ends. The CDR3 DNA follows: TGTGCTAGTGGTCAAGACAACAGCTACGAGCAGTACTTC. The encoded protein is CASGQDNSYEQYF.

This chain connects TRBV28 to TRBJ1-3; no definite D call. Germline V gene sequence: CDR1 MDHEN, CDR2 SYDVKM. The CDR3 has 16 residues. The germline V and J ends were trimmed by 5 bases and 0 bases, with 14 bases remaining between them. The CDR3 loop reads CASSPLKADSGNTIYF. The DNA for the CDR3 is TGTGCCAGCAGTCCCCTTAAAGCAGACTCTGGAAACACCATATATTTT. The full variable domain, with the rest looked up from reference TRBV28 and TRBJ1-3, is DVKVTQSSRYLVKRTGEKVFLECVQDMDHENMFWYRQDPGLGLRLIYFSYDVKMKEKGDIPEGYSVSREKKERFSLILESASTNQTSMYLCASSPLKADSGNTIYFGEGSWLTVV.

The V call is TRBV6-4, the J call TRBJ2-3; 7 bases are a match to TRBD2. Trimming cost V 4 bases and J 1 base; bases outside gene matches: 11. Germline CDR1 and CDR2: MRHNA and SNTAGT. This CDR3 contains 17 residues. The CDR3 sequence is CASSASTAGVGTDTQYF. The CDR3 DNA follows: TGTGCCAGCAGTGCTTCCACCGCGGGGGTTGGCACAGATACGCAGTATTTT.

In its sample, this clonotype was seen a few times. The chain is built from TRBV2 and TRBJ2-1; D is perhaps TRBD1 or TRBD2 (5 bases each). V lost 8 bases and J lost 4, with 12 bases in between. The CDR3 runs 13 residues. Germline CDR1 is SNHLY and CDR2 is FYNNEI. Here the CDR3 reads CASDGGVYNEQFF. The CDR3 nucleotides are TGTGCCAGCGATGGGGGAGTTTACAATGAGCAGTTCTTC.

V is TRBV13 and J is TRBJ2-3; D unclear. This CDR3 has 15 amino acids. V was cut by 0 bases and J by 2 bases, with 9 bases left in between. CDR1 and CDR2 from the germline V gene are PRHDT and FYEKMQ (reference sequence). The CDR3 nucleotides are TGTGCCAGCAGCTTAGGTGCCGGATTCACAGATACGCAGTATTTT. Protein product: CASSLGAGFTDTQYF.

This clonotype came up a few times. The chain joins TRBV24-1 to TRBJ1-2; no clear D gene. Germline CDR1 is KGHDR and CDR2 is SFDVKD. This CDR3 spans 13 amino acids. Trimming removed 3 bases from V and 1 base from J, with 5 bases in between. CDR3 DNA: TGTGCCACCAGTGATGGGAGTAACTATGGCTACACCTTC. Its translation is CATSDGSNYGYTF.

This chain connects TRBV7-9 to TRBJ2-5; D might be TRBD1 (6 bases). Trimming stripped 5 bases from V and 2 bases from J, with 15 bases between. CDR3 length: 15 amino acids. CDR1 and CDR2 (germline): SEHNR, FQNEAQ (reference sequence). CDR3 amino acids: CASSPPRTAQETQYF. The CDR3 DNA sequence: TGTGCCAGCAGCCCCCCCCGGACAGCACAAGAGACCCAGTACTTC.

This clonotype was seen a handful of times. The V and J genes are TRBV12-5 and TRBJ1-1; no firm D call. V lost 0 bases and J 8 bases, leaving 19 bases between the germline ends. Germline-derived CDR1 and CDR2 are LGHNT and FRNRAP. The CDR3 loop spans 16 amino acids. The CDR3: CASGLVVGEDFGEAFF. CDR3 DNA sequence: TGTGCTAGTGGTTTGGTAGTTGGGGAGGACTTTGGAGAAGCTTTCTTT.

This chain connects TRBV29-1 to TRBJ2-3; 8 bases align to TRBD2. The trim removed 2 bases at V and 5 bases at J, leaving 9 bases unmatched. Germline values: CDR1 SQVTM, CDR2 ANQGSEA. The CDR3 is 15 amino acids. The CDR3 coding sequence is TGCAGCGTTGAACGGCGCGGGGGGCCAGGAGATACGCAGTATTTT. Translated: CSVERRGGPGDTQYF.

This clonotype was seen only a few times. The rearrangement links TRBV28 to TRBJ1-2; maybe TRBD1 (5 bases). V lost 1 base, J lost 7 bases, and 22 bases lay in between. Germline V gene sequence: CDR1 MDHEN, CDR2 SYDVKM. The CDR3 length is 17 residues. CDR3 loop: CASSLLRDSTSEGGYTF. DNA for the CDR3: TGTGCCAGCAGTTTATTGCGGGACTCAACATCGGAAGGTGGCTACACCTTC.

This clonotype appeared a few times. This sequence joins TRBV14 and TRBJ2-2; a possible D gene is TRBD2 (5 bases). CDR1 SGHDN and CDR2 FVKESK come from the germline V gene. Trimming took 0 bases from V and 1 from J, leaving 12 bases between them. This CDR3 has 17 residues. The CDR3 region has the DNA TGTGCCAGCAGCCAAGATATCCCGGGAAAGAACACCGGGGAGCTGTTTTTT. Its translation is CASSQDIPGKNTGELFF.